Listed here are 27 T cell receptor beta chains from one sample, sequenced in a study of blood T cell repertoires in COVID-19 (dated by TCRdb to the early 2020s). The library was built by means of the immunoSEQ multiplex PCR assay. TCRdb carries this immuneACCESS record with in-frame sequences only. Its versions omit some clonotypes, under half of them owing to an unresolved V gene in the studies checked, with the rest unexplained. The sample table records about 250,000 clones; 83% of these occur just once. The ten largest account for roughly 8.6% of the sample. Sequencing was carried out using peripheral blood. Every receptor here comes from a man aged 40-50 years with active or convalescent COVID-19.

The gene calls are TRBV5-6 and TRBJ2-2; D is possibly TRBD2 (7 bases). The germline CDR1 and CDR2 sequences are SGHDT and YYEEEE. V was cut by 3 bases and J by 6 bases, with 18 bases left in between. The CDR3 runs to 16 residues. The DNA of the CDR3 is TGTGCCAGCAGCTCCTCTGCGGGGGCCGGCGCCGGGGAGCTGTTTTTT. Protein product: CASSSSAGAGAGELFF.

V gene TRBV6-5 combines with J gene TRBJ2-7, with TRBD1 as a possible D gene (6 bases). The CDR3 is made up of 12 amino acids. Trimming pared 2 bases from V and 6 bases from J, leaving 8 bases between. CDR1 is MNHEY, CDR2 SVGAGI, per germline. Here the CDR3 reads CASSYPRGEQYF. Here the CDR3 DNA reads TGTGCCAGCAGTTACCCCAGGGGCGAGCAGTACTTC.

The chain is built from TRBV7-3 and TRBJ2-3; D gene unclear. In germline, CDR1 is SGHTA, CDR2 FQGTGA. The CDR3 has 13 residues. The V and J ends lost 2 bases and 3 bases respectively, with 6 bases between them. CDR3 region: CASSLLSTDTQYF. The CDR3 DNA sequence: TGTGCCAGCAGCTTACTTTCTACAGATACGCAGTATTTT.

This clone was detected once. The V and J genes are TRBV5-7 and TRBJ2-3; no reliable D call. TRBV5-7 is labeled an ORF, and its function is uncertain. Trimming removed 4 bases at V and 2 bases at J, with 17 bases between. The CDR3 has 16 amino acids. The CDR3 loop reads CASSPPRQSPTDTQYF. CDR3 coding DNA: TGTGCCAGCAGCCCCCCCCGACAATCCCCCACAGATACGCAGTATTTT.

The chain uses TRBV6-5 and TRBJ1-2; 7 bases agree with TRBD1. With 2 bases clipped from V and 2 bases from J, the junction kept 5 bases outside the gene matches. The CDR3 is 15 residues long. Germline V gives CDR1 MNHEY, CDR2 SVGAGI. The CDR3 sequence is CASSYARGGNYGYTF. CDR3 sequence (DNA): TGTGCCAGCAGTTACGCACGAGGGGGCAACTATGGCTACACCTTC.

The rearrangement joins TRBV9 to TRBJ1-2, with 9 bases that match TRBD1. The CDR3 extends over 15 amino acids. Losses at the gene ends were 7 bases for V and 5 bases for J; bases not matched to a gene: 12. Germline V gene data show CDR1 as SGDLS and CDR2 as YYNGEE. In DNA, the CDR3 is TGTGCCAGCGCCGACCTGGACAGGGGTCGGTATGGCTACACCTTC. Encoded protein: CASADLDRGRYGYTF.

Only a few counts were recorded for this clone. The chain carries TRBV6-4 and TRBJ2-1, with 9 bases matching TRBD1. The J segment lost 4 bases and the V segment lost 10 bases, leaving 8 bases of the junction unmatched. The CDR3 spans 14 residues. CDR1 is MRHNA and CDR2 is SNTAGT in the germline V gene. The CDR3 loop reads CATGTGGNYNEQFF. DNA for the CDR3: TGTGCCACTGGAACAGGGGGCAATTACAATGAGCAGTTCTTC.

This clone was detected only once. The genes are TRBV29-1 and TRBJ2-2; TRBD2 might be the D (6 bases). The CDR3 consists of 14 residues. V was shortened by 7 bases and J by 3 bases, with 15 bases between the two germline ends. Germline CDR1 is SQVTM and CDR2 is ANQGSEA. The CDR3 here is CSGLGGAYTGELFF. The DNA of the CDR3 is TGCAGCGGATTGGGGGGAGCCTACACCGGGGAGCTGTTTTTT.

The V and J genes are TRBV4-3 and TRBJ1-4; 10 bases map to TRBD1. The CDR3 is made up of 15 amino acids. V was clipped by 4 bases and J by 11 bases; unmatched bases: 10. CDR1 LGHNA and CDR2 YSLEER come from the germline V gene. CDR3 protein: CASSLQAGTGDKLFF. CDR3 DNA: TGCGCCAGCAGCCTCCAAGCCGGGACAGGGGATAAACTGTTTTTT.

V is TRBV7-9 and J is TRBJ2-4; TRBD1 might be the D (5 bases). The CDR3 covers 15 residues. From germline, CDR1 is SEHNR and CDR2 FQNEAQ (reference sequence). V was cut by 7 bases and J by 7 bases, with 20 bases left in between. The CDR3 loop is CASTNTSGRVNIQYF. The CDR3 region has the DNA TGTGCCAGCACCAACACGTCAGGGCGAGTGAACATTCAGTACTTC.

The CDR3: CATSDTGINSPLHF. CDR3 nucleotides: TGTGCCACCAGTGATACAGGGATTAATTCACCCCTCCACTTT. The chain couples TRBV24-1 to TRBJ1-6; D is possibly TRBD1 (6 bases). CDR3 size: 14 residues. The germline V and J ends were trimmed by 3 bases and 6 bases, with 8 bases remaining between them. CDR1 is KGHDR, CDR2 SFDVKD, per germline.

The chain combines TRBV28 with TRBJ1-2, with D tentatively TRBD1 (5 bases). This CDR3 contains 13 residues. CDR1 MDHEN and CDR2 SYDVKM come from the germline V gene. V was shortened by 6 bases and J by 8 bases, with 16 bases between the two germline ends. The CDR3 reads CASRQALYKGYTF. In DNA form, the CDR3 reads TGTGCCAGCAGACAGGCCTTATATAAGGGCTACACCTTC.

V is TRBV6-5 and J is TRBJ1-2; the match to TRBD1 covers 7 bases. The V gene's germline CDR1 is MNHEY and CDR2 SVGAGI. The V gene end was trimmed by 7 bases and the J gene end by 8 bases; junction bases not matched to a gene: 16. The CDR3 is 15 amino acids. This CDR3 is CASTPRTGALTGYTF. The CDR3, as DNA: TGTGCCAGCACCCCGCGGACAGGAGCTTTGACGGGCTACACCTTC.

Here the CDR3 DNA reads TGTGCCAGCGGAATAGGAGAGGTTCAAACAGATACGCAGTATTTT. Protein product: CASGIGEVQTDTQYF. The chain is built from TRBV5-6 and TRBJ2-3; D unclear. The V and J ends lost 7 bases and 3 bases respectively, with 18 bases between them. This CDR3 is built from 15 residues. CDR1 is SGHDT, CDR2 YYEEEE, per germline.

The chain carries TRBV27 and TRBJ1-6; 7 bases are shared with TRBD1. The CDR3 length is 17 residues. V dropped 1 base and J dropped 5; count of bases not matched to a gene: 8. The V gene's germline CDR1 is MNHEY and CDR2 SMNVEV (reference sequence). This CDR3 reads CASSLWRNRGDNSPLHF. In DNA form, the CDR3 reads TGTGCCAGCAGTTTATGGCGGAACAGGGGAGATAATTCACCCCTCCACTTT.

The chain links TRBV18 to TRBJ2-5; tentative D call: TRBD2 (6 bases). The CDR3 is 14 residues long. The V end was cut by 6 bases, the J end by 4 bases, with 15 bases between. Germline loops: CDR1 KGHSH, CDR2 LQKENI. The CDR3 here is CASSSVLGGETQYF. The CDR3 DNA sequence: TGTGCCAGCTCGTCTGTGTTGGGAGGAGAGACCCAGTACTTC.

V gene TRBV27 combines with J gene TRBJ2-1; 8 bases map to TRBD1. CDR3 length: 15 residues. Germline trimming cut 0 bases from V and 8 bases from J; bases unmatched to any gene: 6. Germline V CDR1 and CDR2: MNHEY, SMNVEV (reference sequence). CDR3 sequence reads: CASSLSGTGYYEQFF. CDR3 in DNA: TGTGCCAGCAGTTTATCCGGGACAGGTTACTATGAGCAGTTCTTC.

The V gene is TRBV18, the J gene TRBJ2-4; D is undetermined. The CDR3 is made up of 13 amino acids. The V end lost 3 bases, the J end lost 0 bases, and 3 bases lay between the germline ends. CDR1 and CDR2 from the germline V gene are KGHSH and LQKENI. This CDR3 reads CASSPSAKNIQYF. Here the CDR3 DNA reads TGTGCCAGCTCACCCTCAGCCAAAAACATTCAGTACTTC.

The chain carries TRBV7-9 and TRBJ1-1; D is perhaps TRBD1 (5 bases). The CDR3 covers 13 residues. The V gene lost 8 bases and the J gene lost 4 bases, with 14 bases spanning the gap. CDR1 is SEHNR, CDR2 FQNEAQ, per germline (reference sequence). The CDR3 bases are TGTGCCAGCTGCCCTAGGGGCGGCACTGAAGCTTTCTTT. Its protein is CASCPRGGTEAFF.

Only one count was recorded for this clone. The chain employs TRBV7-3 and TRBJ2-3; possibly TRBD2 for D (6 bases). Germline CDR1 is SGHTA and CDR2 is FQGTGA. This CDR3 region has 16 residues. Trimming left V 5 bases short and J 0 bases short, with 15 bases between. In DNA form, the CDR3 reads TGTGCCAGCAGCCCACACGGGAGCGGTAGCACAGATACGCAGTATTTT. Residues: CASSPHGSGSTDTQYF.

The chain is built from TRBV7-9 and TRBJ1-1; TRBD1 is a possible D gene (5 bases). CDR3 length equals 13 residues. Trimming shortened V by 3 bases and J by 7 bases, and 12 bases separated the two germline ends. Per germline, CDR1 SEHNR and CDR2 FQNEAQ (reference sequence). CDR3 region: CASSFREGLEAFF. CDR3 DNA: TGTGCCAGCAGCTTCAGGGAGGGCCTTGAAGCTTTCTTT.

The chain couples TRBV3-1 (or the pseudogene TRBV3-2) to TRBJ2-7; 9 positions match TRBD1. The CDR3 runs 16 residues. Germline CDR1 reads LGHDT; CDR2 reads YNNKEL (reference sequence). The V segment lost 1 base and the J segment 4 bases; nucleotides outside the gene matches: 8. The CDR3 DNA reads as TGTGCCAGCAGCCAAGTATACTGGGACAGGGTGTACGAGCAGTACTTC. Protein: CASSQVYWDRVYEQYF.

The V gene is TRBV4-2, the J gene TRBJ2-5; 9 nucleotides agree with TRBD1. Germline CDR1 and CDR2: LGHNA and YNFKEQ. After removal of 4 bases from V and 3 bases from J, the junction contained 9 bases not matched to a gene. The CDR3 is made up of 16 amino acids. CDR3: CASSREQGASEETQYF. The CDR3 region has the DNA TGTGCCAGCAGCCGAGAACAGGGGGCTTCGGAAGAGACCCAGTACTTC.

This clone came up once. The rearrangement links TRBV13 to TRBJ1-5, with a possible D match to TRBD1 (5 bases). Between the trimmed V and J ends, which lost 6 bases and 0 bases, there was a span of 9 bases. CDR1 and CDR2 (germline): PRHDT, FYEKMQ (reference sequence). The CDR3 is 14 residues long. The CDR3: CASRGGYSNQPQHF. For the CDR3, the DNA is TGTGCCAGCAGGGGGGGGTATAGCAATCAGCCCCAGCATTTT.

The chain joins TRBV6-4 to TRBJ2-1; 7 nucleotides line up with TRBD1. Germline V CDR1 and CDR2: MRHNA, SNTAGT. The ends lost 4 bases at V and 3 bases at J; junction bases unmatched: 6. CDR3 length equals 15 residues. The DNA for the CDR3 is TGTGCCAGCAGTGTGGGGACAGAGTACTACAATGAGCAGTTCTTC. Translation gives CASSVGTEYYNEQFF.

V gene TRBV6-5 combines with J gene TRBJ1-1, with 7 bases identical to TRBD1. From germline, CDR1 is MNHEY and CDR2 SVGAGI. V was clipped by 5 bases and J by 3 bases; unmatched bases: 6. CDR3 size: 14 residues. CDR3 in amino acids: CASSLQGTHTEAFF. The CDR3 DNA reads TGTGCCAGCAGTCTACAGGGGACTCACACTGAAGCTTTCTTT.

The V and J genes are TRBV6-5 and TRBJ1-5, with 10 bases aligning to TRBD1. The V gene's germline CDR1 is MNHEY and CDR2 SVGAGI. The CDR3 has 15 amino acids. V shed 6 bases, J shed 3 bases, and the junction held 5 bases outside the gene matches. The CDR3 DNA follows: TGTGCCAGCAGGCTCGGACAGGGGGACAATCAGCCCCAGCATTTT. Its protein product is CASRLGQGDNQPQHF.